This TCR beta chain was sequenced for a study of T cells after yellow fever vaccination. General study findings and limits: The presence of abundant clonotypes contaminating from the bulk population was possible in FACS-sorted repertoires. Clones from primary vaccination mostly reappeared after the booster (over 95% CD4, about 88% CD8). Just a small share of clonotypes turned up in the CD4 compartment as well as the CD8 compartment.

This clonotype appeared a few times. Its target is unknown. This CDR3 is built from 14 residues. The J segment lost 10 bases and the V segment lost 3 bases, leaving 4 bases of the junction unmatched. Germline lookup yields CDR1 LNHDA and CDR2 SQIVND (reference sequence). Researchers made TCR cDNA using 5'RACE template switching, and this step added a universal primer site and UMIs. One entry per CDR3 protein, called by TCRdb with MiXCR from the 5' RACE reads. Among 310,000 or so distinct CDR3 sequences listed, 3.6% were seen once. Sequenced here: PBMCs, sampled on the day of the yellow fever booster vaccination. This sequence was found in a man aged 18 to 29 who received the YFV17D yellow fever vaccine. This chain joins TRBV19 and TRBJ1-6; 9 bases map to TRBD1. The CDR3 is CASSIAGQGSPLHF. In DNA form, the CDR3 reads TGTGCCAGTAGTATCGCGGGACAGGGCTCACCCCTCCACTTT.